This T cell receptor (beta chain) was sequenced in a study of beta chain features in type 1 diabetes. The authors sorted CD4+ naive, central memory, regulatory and stem cell-like memory cells via CD45RO/CCR7/CD25/CD127/CD95/CD27. This clone was seen only a few times. The target antigen is unknown. Deletions cut 6 bases from V and 8 bases from J, with 17 bases between. Germline assignment: CDR1 MGHDK and CDR2 SYGVNS. CDR3 length: 14 residues. Study outcomes and limitations: A definitive answer on HLA type influencing TCRB rearrangement was not reached here. Comparison showed that naive, central memory and Treg TCRB repertoires appeared more similar among patients than among healthy donors. Shortening that was moderate but significant affected the TCRB CDR3s of Type 1 diabetes patients in all four CD4+ subsets.

Expressed TCRB transcripts were sequenced because the isolated RNA had all been reverse transcribed beforehand. There were several million reads on average in the naive, central memory and regulatory T cell samples. TCRdb keeps only in-frame clones here, not all; method: immunoSEQ multiplex PCR. Altogether 300,000 to 400,000 clones are present, around 10% being singletons, with the ten largest covering about 0.6%. This sequence joins TRBV25-1 and TRBJ2-1; perhaps D is TRBD1 or TRBD2 (5 bases each). The sequenced sample consisted of central memory CD4+ T cells from blood. This TCR came from a man between 25 and 39 years old with type 1 diabetes. The CDR3 DNA sequence: TGTGCCAGCAGGGAGTCCGGCCGGGGCCATGAGCAGTTCTTC. Translated, it gives CASRESGRGHEQFF.